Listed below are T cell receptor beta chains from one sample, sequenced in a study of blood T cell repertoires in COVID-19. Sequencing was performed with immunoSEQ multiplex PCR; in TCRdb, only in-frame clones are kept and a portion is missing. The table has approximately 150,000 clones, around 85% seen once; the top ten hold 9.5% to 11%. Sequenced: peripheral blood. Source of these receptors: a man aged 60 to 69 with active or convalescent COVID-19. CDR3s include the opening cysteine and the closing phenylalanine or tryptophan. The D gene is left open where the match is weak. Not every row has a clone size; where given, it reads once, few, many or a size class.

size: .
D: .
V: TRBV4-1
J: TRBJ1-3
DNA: TGCGCCAGCAGCCAAGATGATATTCAGGGGTCCTCTGGAAACACCATATATTTT
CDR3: CASSQDDIQGSSGNTIYF

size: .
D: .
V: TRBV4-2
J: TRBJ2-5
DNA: TGTGCCAGCAGCCAAGCTATCCTCGAGACCCAGTACTTC
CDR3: CASSQAILETQYF

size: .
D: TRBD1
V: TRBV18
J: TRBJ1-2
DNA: TGTGCCAGCTCACCTCCGGACAGGGGGCAATATGGCTACACCTTC
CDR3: CASSPPDRGQYGYTF

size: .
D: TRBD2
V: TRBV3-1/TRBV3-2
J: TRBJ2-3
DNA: TGTGCCAGCAGCCAAGAGGGACTAGCGGGAGGCGGCACAGATACGCAGTATTTT
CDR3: CASSQEGLAGGGTDTQYF

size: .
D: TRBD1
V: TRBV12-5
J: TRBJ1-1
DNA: TGTGCTAGTGGTCCCGGACAGGTATTAAGTTTTGGGAACACTGAAGCTTTCTTT
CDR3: CASGPGQVLSFGNTEAFF

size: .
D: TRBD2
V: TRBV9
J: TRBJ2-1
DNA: TGTGCCAGCAGCCCAACCACTAGCGGGAGCGCCTACAATGAGCAGTTCTTC
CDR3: CASSPTTSGSAYNEQFF

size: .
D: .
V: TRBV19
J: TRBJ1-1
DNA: TGTGCCAGTAGTTTCTTTTCCACTGAAGCTTTCTTT
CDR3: CASSFFSTEAFF

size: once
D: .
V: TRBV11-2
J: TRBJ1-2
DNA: TGTGCCAGCAGCCCCCGGAGGGAGAGGGGCTACACCTTC
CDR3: CASSPRRERGYTF

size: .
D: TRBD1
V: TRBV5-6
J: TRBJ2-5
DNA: TGTGCCAGCAGCTCTTGGACAGGGAGGCCCCAAGAGACCCAGTACTTC
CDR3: CASSSWTGRPQETQYF

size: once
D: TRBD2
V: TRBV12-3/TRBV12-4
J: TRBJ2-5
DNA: TGTGCCAGCAGTGCGGGGGAGCAAGAGACCCAGTACTTC
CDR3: CASSAGEQETQYF

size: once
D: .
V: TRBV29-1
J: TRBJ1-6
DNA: TGCAGCGTTCAGGGATCAGGGCCTGGTTCACCCCTCCACTTT
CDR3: CSVQGSGPGSPLHF

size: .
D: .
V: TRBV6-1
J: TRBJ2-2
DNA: TGTGCCAGCAGTGAACGAGATCGTGCCGGGGAGCTGTTTTTT
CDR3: CASSERDRAGELFF

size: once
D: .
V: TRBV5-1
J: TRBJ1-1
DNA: TGCGCCAGCAGCGAAGGACAGCTAAACACTGAAGCTTTCTTT
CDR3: CASSEGQLNTEAFF

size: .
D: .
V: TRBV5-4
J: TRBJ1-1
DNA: TGTGCCAGCAGCTCCAAAATGAACACTGAAGCTTTCTTT
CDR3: CASSSKMNTEAFF

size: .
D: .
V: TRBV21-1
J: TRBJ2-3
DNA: TGTGCCAGCAGCAAAGGTGGAGCCGGGATGTGCACAGATACGCAGTATTTT
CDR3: CASSKGGAGMCTDTQYF

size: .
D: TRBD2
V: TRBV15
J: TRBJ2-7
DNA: TGTGCCACCAGCATGCTAGCGGGGTACTACGAGCAGTACTTC
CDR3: CATSMLAGYYEQYF

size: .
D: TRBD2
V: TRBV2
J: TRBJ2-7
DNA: TGTGCCAGCAGTTTCCTAGCGGGAGGGACCTACGAGCAGTACTTC
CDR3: CASSFLAGGTYEQYF

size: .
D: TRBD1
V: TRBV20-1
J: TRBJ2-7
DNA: TGCAGTGCTAGTGACAGGGGGATCTACGAGCAGTACTTC
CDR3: CSASDRGIYEQYF

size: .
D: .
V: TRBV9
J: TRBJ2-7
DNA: TGTGCCAGCAGCGTAGGGATACAGGGCCCCAAGCCCTACGAGCAGTACTTC
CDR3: CASSVGIQGPKPYEQYF

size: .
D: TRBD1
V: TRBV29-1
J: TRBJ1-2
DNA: TGCAGCGCTGCGACAGGGTTCAAGGATGGCTACACCTTC
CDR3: CSAATGFKDGYTF

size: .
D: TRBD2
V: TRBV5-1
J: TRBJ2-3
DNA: TGCGCCAGCGAGAGGCGGGAGGGATCCGGTACGCAGTATTTT
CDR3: CASERREGSGTQYF

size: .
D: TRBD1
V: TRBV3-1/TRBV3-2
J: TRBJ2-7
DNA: TGTGCCAGCAGCCTCAGCCCACGACAGGGCTACGAGCAGTACTTC
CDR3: CASSLSPRQGYEQYF

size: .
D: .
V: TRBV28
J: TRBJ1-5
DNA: TGTGCCAGCACCTCTGGCGGTCAAAGCGAGAGCAATCAGCCCCAGCATTTT
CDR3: CASTSGGQSESNQPQHF

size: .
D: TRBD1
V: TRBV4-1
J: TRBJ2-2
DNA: TGCGCCAGCAGCCAAGAACCGGGACAGGGGTGGGGGGAGCTGTTTTTT
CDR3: CASSQEPGQGWGELFF

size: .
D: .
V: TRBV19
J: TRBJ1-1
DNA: TGTGCCAGTAGTATTTTACAGAAAAACACTGAAGCTTTCTTT
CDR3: CASSILQKNTEAFF

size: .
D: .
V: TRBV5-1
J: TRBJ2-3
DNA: TGCGCCAGCAGCTTGGGCCCGGGTAGGGAGAGCACAGATACGCAGTATTTT
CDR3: CASSLGPGRESTDTQYF

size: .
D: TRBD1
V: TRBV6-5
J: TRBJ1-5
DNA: TGTGCCAGCAGTCCCGCAGGGGGGATGAGTCAGCCCCAGCATTTT
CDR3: CASSPAGGMSQPQHF

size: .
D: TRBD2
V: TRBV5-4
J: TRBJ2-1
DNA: TGTGCCAGCAGCTTAGACGGGAGGGCATACAATGAGCAGTTCTTC
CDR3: CASSLDGRAYNEQFF

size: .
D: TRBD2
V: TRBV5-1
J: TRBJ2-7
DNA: TGCGCCAGCAGCTTCGAACTAGCGGGATCGCGCGAGCAGTACTTC
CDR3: CASSFELAGSREQYF

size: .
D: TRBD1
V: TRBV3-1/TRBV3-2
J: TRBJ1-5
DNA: TGTGCCAGCAGCCAACGTCCCGGGACAGGGTATGGGCAGCCCCAGCATTTT
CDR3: CASSQRPGTGYGQPQHF

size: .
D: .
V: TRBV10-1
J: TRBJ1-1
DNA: TGCGCCAGCAGTCCAGTCAGGAACACTGAAGCTTTCTTT
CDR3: CASSPVRNTEAFF

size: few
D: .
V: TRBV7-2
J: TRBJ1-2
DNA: TGTGCCAGCAGCTTAGGGACAGAGTATGGCTACACCTTC
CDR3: CASSLGTEYGYTF

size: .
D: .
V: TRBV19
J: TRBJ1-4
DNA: TGTGCCAGTAGTCCCGGGGCAACTAATGAAAAACTGTTTTTT
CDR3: CASSPGATNEKLFF

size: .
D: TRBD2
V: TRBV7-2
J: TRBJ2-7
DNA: TGTGCCAGCAGCTTAGACTCGTCTAGCGGGAGTTACGAGCAGTACTTC
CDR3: CASSLDSSSGSYEQYF

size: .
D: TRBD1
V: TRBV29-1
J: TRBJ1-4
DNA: TGCAGCGTTACCTCGACAGGGGGGAATGAAAAACTGTTTTTT
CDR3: CSVTSTGGNEKLFF

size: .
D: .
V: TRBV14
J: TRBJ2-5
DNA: TGTGCCAGCAGCCAAGATTTGCCAGGTGCCCAAGAGACCCAGTACTTC
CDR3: CASSQDLPGAQETQYF

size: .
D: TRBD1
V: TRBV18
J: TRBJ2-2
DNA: TGTGCCAGCTCACCTGCGACAGGGGGTGCCGGGGAGCTGTTTTTT
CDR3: CASSPATGGAGELFF

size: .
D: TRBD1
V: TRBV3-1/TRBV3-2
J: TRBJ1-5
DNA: TGTGCCAGCAGCGACCAGGGGGCGCAAGCCCAGCATTTT
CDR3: CASSDQGAQAQHF

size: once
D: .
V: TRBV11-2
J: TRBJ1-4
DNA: TGTGCCAGCAGCTTCGGAGGAACCCATGAAAAACTGTTTTTT
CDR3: CASSFGGTHEKLFF

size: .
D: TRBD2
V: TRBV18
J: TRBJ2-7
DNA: TGTGCCAGCTCACCAACTAGCGGGAGCGACGAGCAGTACTTC
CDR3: CASSPTSGSDEQYF

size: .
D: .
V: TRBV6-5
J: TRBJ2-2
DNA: TGTGCCAGCACCTCGGCGGGCGGGGAGCTGTTTTTT
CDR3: CASTSAGGELFF

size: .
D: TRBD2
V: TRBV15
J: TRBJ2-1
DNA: TGTGCCACCAGCAGAGATCGAGCGGGAGTCTACAATGAGCAGTTCTTC
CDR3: CATSRDRAGVYNEQFF

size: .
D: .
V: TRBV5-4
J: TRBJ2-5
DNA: TGTGCCAGCAGCTTTGACGGCAGGGTAAGCGAGACCCAGTACTTC
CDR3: CASSFDGRVSETQYF

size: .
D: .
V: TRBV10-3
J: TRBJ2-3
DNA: TGTGCCTCCGGGGGGCTCGGACAGGGCGGAGATACGCAGTATTTT
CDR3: CASGGLGQGGDTQYF

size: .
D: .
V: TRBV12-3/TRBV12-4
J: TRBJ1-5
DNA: TGTGCCAGCAGCTTTAGCAATCAGCCCCAGCATTTT
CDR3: CASSFSNQPQHF

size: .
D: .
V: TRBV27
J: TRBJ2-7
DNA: TGTGCCAGCAGTTTTGGCAGGGTGACCGAGCAGTACTTC
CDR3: CASSFGRVTEQYF

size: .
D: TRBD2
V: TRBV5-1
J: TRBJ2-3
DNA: TGCGCCAGCAGCTTTAGCGGGAGGCCCGCAGATACGCAGTATTTT
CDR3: CASSFSGRPADTQYF

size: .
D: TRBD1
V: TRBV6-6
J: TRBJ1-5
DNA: TGTGCCAGCAGGACTGGGACAGGGGTCAATCAGCCCCAGCATTTT
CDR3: CASRTGTGVNQPQHF

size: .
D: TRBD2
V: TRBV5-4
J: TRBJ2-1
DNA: TGTGCCAGCAGCCCGTGGGGGATTAGCGGGAGCTCCTACAATGAGCAGTTCTTC
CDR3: CASSPWGISGSSYNEQFF

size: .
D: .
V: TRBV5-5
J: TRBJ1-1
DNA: TGTGCCAGCAGCTTTCTTGGACAGCTTATAAACACTGAAGCTTTCTTT
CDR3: CASSFLGQLINTEAFF

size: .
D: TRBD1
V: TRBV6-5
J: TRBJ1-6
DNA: TGTGCCAGCAGTTCTCGACAGGGCGATAATTCACCCCTCCACTTT
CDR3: CASSSRQGDNSPLHF

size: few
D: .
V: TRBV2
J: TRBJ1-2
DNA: TGTGCCAGCAGTGAGAGGACGGCAGGGTATGGCTACACCTTC
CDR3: CASSERTAGYGYTF